This TCR beta chain was sequenced during a study of OX40 agonist ivuxolimab in advanced cancers. In the study overall: Patients were dosed with the agonistic anti-OX40 (CD134) antibody ivuxolimab.

TCRdb's copy holds only in-frame clones and misses some; the assay was immunoSEQ multiplex PCR. The sample lists some 100,000 clones, around 84% seen once, with around 1.1% in the top ten. Germline CDR1 is LGHNA and CDR2 is YNFKEQ. The CDR3 loop spans 19 amino acids. V was clipped by 0 bases and J by 0 bases; unmatched bases: 8. Specimen: CD4+ or CD8+ T cells sorted from blood, collected in a trial of the OX40 agonist ivuxolimab. This receptor was taken from an adult with an advanced solid tumor such as melanoma, head and neck, liver or kidney cancer. This chain connects TRBV4-2 to TRBJ2-2; 9 bases are shared with TRBD1. The CDR3 nucleotides are TGTGCCAGCAGCCAAGACCGGGGACAGGGTATTACGAACACCGGGGAGCTGTTTTTT. It translates to CASSQDRGQGITNTGELFF.